This paragraph reports one T cell receptor (beta chain). Its specificity is unknown. This PCR relied on a set of 60 Vbeta primers and 13 Jbeta primers. Repertoires were generated with immunoSEQ multiplex PCR, while TCRdb's copy carries only in-frame clones and drops some. The repertoire holds 160,000 or so clones, with approximately 82% as singletons. The entry originates in a study of cytomegalovirus exposure and HLA in healthy donors. About the study: Most donors, approximately 82% of a few hundred genotyped, fell in the Caucasian-associated ancestry cluster. Findings of the study overall: Later analysis revealed greater clonal expansion in HLA-associated TCR beta chains than in equally common others. Confirmation was obtained in vitro that a few CMV-associated chains are specific for CMV antigens.

The CDR3 has 13 amino acids. The germline V gene has CDR1 SQVTM and CDR2 ANQGSEA. Trimming removed 8 bases from V and 5 bases from J; junction bases left unmatched: 9. The TCR originated in a man aged 50-59 years in good health and CMV-seropositive. This sequence joins TRBV29-1 and TRBJ1-5; TRBD1 aligns across 7 bases. The sequenced sample was PBMCs. This chain's CDR3 is CSIRQGNDQPQHF. CDR3 DNA sequence: TGCAGCATCCGACAGGGTAACGATCAGCCCCAGCATTTT.